A selection of T cell receptor beta chains follows, all from one sample in a study of cytomegalovirus exposure and HLA in healthy donors. Sequenced by immunoSEQ multiplex PCR; TCRdb stores in-frame clones only, minus some. There are under 200,000 clones in the sample; less than 90% occur only once, and roughly 6.3% lies in the top ten. The specimen sequenced was PBMCs. The receptors were gathered from a male donor in good health and CMV-seropositive. Both conserved end residues are trimmed from each CDR3. Fields, in order: V gene, D gene, J gene, CDR3 protein. D genes are given only for firm matches.

v_call: TRBV6-5
d_call: TRBD2
j_call: TRBJ2-1
cdr3_aa: ASSRLAGRANEQF

v_call: TRBV6-1
d_call: TRBD1
j_call: TRBJ1-1
cdr3_aa: ASSRDRGRNTEAF

v_call: TRBV7-2
d_call: TRBD2
j_call: TRBJ2-2
cdr3_aa: ASSLTGLAGQTGELF

v_call: TRBV18
d_call: -
j_call: TRBJ1-3
cdr3_aa: ASSPMDSFSGNTIY

v_call: TRBV7-2
d_call: -
j_call: TRBJ1-2
cdr3_aa: ASSLAGQTTHGYT

v_call: TRBV23-1
d_call: TRBD1
j_call: TRBJ2-2
cdr3_aa: ASSRPTGAANTGELF

v_call: TRBV5-1
d_call: TRBD1
j_call: TRBJ1-6
cdr3_aa: ASSTQGDRNSPLH

v_call: TRBV5-1
d_call: -
j_call: TRBJ2-7
cdr3_aa: ASSLDVGLRTGEQY

v_call: TRBV5-1
d_call: -
j_call: TRBJ2-3
cdr3_aa: ASSLGQRADTQY

v_call: TRBV6-1
d_call: -
j_call: TRBJ2-7
cdr3_aa: AITGGDSYEQY

v_call: TRBV6-1
d_call: TRBD1
j_call: TRBJ2-2
cdr3_aa: ASSEASDRVTGELF

v_call: TRBV6-1
d_call: -
j_call: TRBJ2-5
cdr3_aa: ASSEFRGLN

v_call: TRBV10-2
d_call: -
j_call: TRBJ2-2
cdr3_aa: ASRMTETGELF

v_call: TRBV7-8
d_call: -
j_call: TRBJ2-7
cdr3_aa: ASSPQGGAVGEQY

v_call: TRBV14
d_call: TRBD2
j_call: TRBJ2-3
cdr3_aa: ASSRERELPTDTQY

v_call: TRBV18
d_call: TRBD1
j_call: TRBJ1-1
cdr3_aa: ASSSNWDRYTEAF

v_call: TRBV19
d_call: TRBD2
j_call: TRBJ2-7
cdr3_aa: ASSIGPGLAEAYEQY

v_call: TRBV11-1
d_call: TRBD2
j_call: TRBJ2-2
cdr3_aa: ASSSFSGTTGELF

v_call: TRBV9
d_call: -
j_call: TRBJ1-5
cdr3_aa: ASSVGHRVDQPQH

v_call: TRBV7-8
d_call: -
j_call: TRBJ2-2
cdr3_aa: ASSPLEILTGELF

v_call: TRBV18
d_call: -
j_call: TRBJ2-1
cdr3_aa: ASSPRHLREYNEQF

v_call: TRBV7-9
d_call: -
j_call: TRBJ2-7
cdr3_aa: SSSLEAGGSYEQY

v_call: TRBV11-2
d_call: TRBD1
j_call: TRBJ1-2
cdr3_aa: ASSSLRDRGNYGYT

v_call: TRBV10-3
d_call: -
j_call: TRBJ2-3
cdr3_aa: AISAPGVHTDTQY

v_call: TRBV5-1
d_call: -
j_call: TRBJ2-1
cdr3_aa: ASSLEPSSYNEQF

v_call: TRBV6-5
d_call: TRBD1
j_call: TRBJ2-2
cdr3_aa: ASSYPQGTGGELF

v_call: TRBV9
d_call: -
j_call: TRBJ2-1
cdr3_aa: ASSDRYNEQF

v_call: TRBV19
d_call: -
j_call: TRBJ2-2
cdr3_aa: ASSIVGQGGRTGELF

v_call: TRBV5-5
d_call: TRBD1
j_call: TRBJ1-5
cdr3_aa: AGRGTGDQPQH

v_call: TRBV13
d_call: -
j_call: TRBJ2-7
cdr3_aa: ASSLTTVREQY

v_call: TRBV10-1
d_call: -
j_call: TRBJ2-7
cdr3_aa: ASTNGSGVPPYEQY

v_call: TRBV29-1
d_call: TRBD1
j_call: TRBJ1-5
cdr3_aa: SVVMGQGFNQPQH

v_call: TRBV30
d_call: TRBD2
j_call: TRBJ2-1
cdr3_aa: AWSSGTSGYNEQF

v_call: TRBV10-2
d_call: -
j_call: TRBJ2-1
cdr3_aa: ASQIAALNEQF

v_call: TRBV29-1
d_call: -
j_call: TRBJ2-2
cdr3_aa: SVVESTGELF

v_call: TRBV4-1
d_call: -
j_call: TRBJ2-1
cdr3_aa: ASSQDSFRGEQF

v_call: TRBV18
d_call: -
j_call: TRBJ2-1
cdr3_aa: ASSPPNGHHNEQF

v_call: TRBV27
d_call: -
j_call: TRBJ1-5
cdr3_aa: ASSGRQNQPQH

v_call: TRBV5-6
d_call: -
j_call: TRBJ2-2
cdr3_aa: ASSLWTGINTGELF

v_call: TRBV11-2
d_call: -
j_call: TRBJ2-6
cdr3_aa: ASSLVLSGANVLT

v_call: TRBV29-1
d_call: TRBD1
j_call: TRBJ1-3
cdr3_aa: SVWDRGGGNTIY